The next 2 T cell receptor beta chains were all read from a single sample in a study of T-cell memory formation after mild COVID-19. MiXCR, applied by TCRdb to the 5' RACE reads, yields one record per CDR3 protein. The sample records around 530,000 distinct CDR3 sequences, about 20% being singletons. The sequencing input was PBMCs or a T cell subset sorted from them (not recorded which). Every receptor here comes from an adult woman who had mild COVID-19 (a few samples of this study predate the infection). Cell type and time point are not known.

This clonotype has just a few counts. The chain recombines TRBV27 with TRBJ2-7; D might be TRBD1 or TRBD2, each matching 5 bases. V lost 6 bases and J 0 bases, leaving 15 bases between the germline ends. The CDR3 runs to 15 residues. Germline values: CDR1 MNHEY, CDR2 SMNVEV (reference sequence). Here the CDR3 DNA reads TGTGCCAGCAGCCGAGGGGACGGGACCTCCTACGAGCAGTACTTC. Translation: CASSRGDGTSYEQYF.

This clonotype was seen only a few times. The J gene is TRBJ1-2, the V gene TRBV4-3; D is undetermined. The CDR3 covers 16 residues. Germline CDR1 LGHNA, CDR2 YSLEER. The V and J ends lost 0 bases and 5 bases respectively, with 16 bases between them. As DNA, the CDR3 is TGCGCCAGCAGCCAAGATCATGCGACCGCATGGTATGGCTACACCTTC. This translates into CASSQDHATAWYGYTF.